This is a list of T cell receptor beta chains from one sample in a study of shared clonotypes between healthy human individuals. Profiled with immunoSEQ multiplex PCR; TCRdb holds only in-frame clones, not every one. This table has around 1 million clones, around 80% appearing once. Sequenced input: memory CD4+ T cells sorted from blood. These receptors originate from a man aged 18 to 35 in good health. Both conserved end residues are part of each CDR3.

cdr3_aa: CAISPDRAASYGYTF
j_call: TRBJ1-2
v_call: TRBV10-3

cdr3_aa: CASSAGTENTGELFF
j_call: TRBJ2-2
v_call: TRBV10-1

cdr3_aa: CASSEQGYEQYF
j_call: TRBJ2-7
v_call: TRBV7-9

cdr3_aa: CASSLGTGWQETQYF
j_call: TRBJ2-5
v_call: TRBV5-4

cdr3_aa: CASSWGTMNTEAFF
j_call: TRBJ1-1
v_call: TRBV2

cdr3_aa: CASRSGGGNTGELFF
j_call: TRBJ2-2
v_call: TRBV7-7

cdr3_aa: CASGMGQENNQPQHF
j_call: TRBJ1-5
v_call: TRBV9

cdr3_aa: CASRTASQGNEQFF
j_call: TRBJ2-1
v_call: TRBV6-1

cdr3_aa: CASSESGTGANVLTF
j_call: TRBJ2-6
v_call: TRBV10-2

cdr3_aa: CASREDLTNEKLFF
j_call: TRBJ1-4
v_call: TRBV6-5

cdr3_aa: CAWGDSNEQFF
j_call: TRBJ2-1
v_call: TRBV30